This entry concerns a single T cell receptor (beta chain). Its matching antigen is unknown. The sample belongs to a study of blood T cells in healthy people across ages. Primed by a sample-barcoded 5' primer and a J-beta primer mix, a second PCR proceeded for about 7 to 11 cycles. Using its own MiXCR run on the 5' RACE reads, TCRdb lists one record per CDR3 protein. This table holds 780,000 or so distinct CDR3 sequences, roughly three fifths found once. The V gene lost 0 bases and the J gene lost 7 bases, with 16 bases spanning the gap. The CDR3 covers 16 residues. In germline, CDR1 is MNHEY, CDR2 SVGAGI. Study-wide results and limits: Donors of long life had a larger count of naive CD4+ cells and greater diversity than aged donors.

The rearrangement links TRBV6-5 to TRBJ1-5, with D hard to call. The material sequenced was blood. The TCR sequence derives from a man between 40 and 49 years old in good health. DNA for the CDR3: TGTGCCAGCAGTTACTCGAAGGCGGAGGGAGGACAGCCCCAGCATTTT. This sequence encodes CASSYSKAEGGQPQHF.